The present TCR beta chain was sequenced within a study of blood T cell repertoires in COVID-19 (dated by TCRdb to about 2020). Turning to the overall study: Samples from collaborators originated in the United States, Italy and Spain and spanned both the acute and convalescent phases of COVID-19. Nearly every sample came with metadata listing a de-identified subject ID, COVID-19 status, age in years and sex. A freely available public database, intended as a resource for researchers studying the immune response to SARS-CoV-2, is where the repertoires were released. The samples were drawn from two sources: the first 160 participants of the ongoing ImmuneRACE study, and 1,254 subjects contributed by 6 global collaborators. The material from the prospective study consisted of cDNA or gDNA derived from T cells, B-cell-depleted T cells, or PBMCs. Where available, HLA class I and class II types were taken from metadata supplied by the sample provider and were not determined by assay-based typing. The dataset comprised deeply sampled blood TCRbeta repertoires from subjects exposed to, actively infected with, or recovered from COVID-19. Summary of the overall study and its limitations: How much clinical and demographic metadata was included differed by source and by participant, and the metadata was provided uncurated.

A word on this clone: The antigen it binds to is not known. No base qualities exist here, and no much larger clone lies one base off it.

TCRbeta CDR3 regions were amplified from genomic DNA by means of the immunoSEQ Assay, a bias-controlled multiplex PCR. The original pipeline was this. The number of nucleated cells in each sample was estimated by amplification of reference gene primers within the assay. To quantify the absolute abundance of each unique TCRbeta CDR3 rearrangement, sequence reads were collapsed and filtered. Productive Simpson clonality was computed per sample as the square root of Simpson's diversity index over productive rearrangements. What TCRdb holds here is the immuneACCESS table cut down to in-frame rearrangements. Part of the clones is not present; checked against another copy, under half of the missing clones reflect an unresolved V gene, and the others are unexplained. V and J calls and clone size come straight from that table; D and trimming were deduced from the DNA. Here the sample has 120,000 to 150,000 clones; about nine tenths occur a single time. The top ten clonotypes cover approximately 3.7% of the sample.

Enrolling through a virtual design, the prospective study's participants ranged in age from roughly 18 to 95 years and lived across 24 United States geographic areas. In the prospective study, cohorts were assigned on the basis of participant-reported clinical history obtained from a screening survey and a study questionnaire. Exposed participants were defined as having been in contact with someone with a PCR-confirmed or clinician-diagnosed COVID-19 case within 2 weeks of study entry. Each participant in the prospective study had whole blood, serum and a nasopharyngeal or oropharyngeal swab collected by mobile phlebotomists. Prospective study participants could optionally give additional blood draws and questionnaires over a 2-month period. Before DNA extraction, blood samples from the prospective study were shipped at room temperature or frozen. The CDR3 sequence holds 14 residues, the cysteine and phenylalanine included. Of the read, only the CDR3 DNA is kept; its 42 bases are in frame from base 1. According to the germline V gene, CDR1 reads SGHTA and CDR2 reads FQGNSA. Between the V and J ends, shortened by 3 bases and 3 bases respectively, the junction contains 11 bases.

The TCR sequence derives from a middle-aged woman who had been exposed to COVID-19. Sequencing was done on a sample of PBMCs or T cells enriched from blood (not recorded which). The chain is assembled from TRBV7-2 and TRBJ1-1, with an unclear D gene assignment. This receptor carries the CDR3 CASSFTPGDTEAFF. The DNA reads as follows: TGTGCCAGCAGCTTTACCCCCGGAGACACTGAAGCTTTCTTT.